These 30 T cell receptor beta chains were sequenced from one sample in a study of CD4 T cells in relation to SARS-CoV-2 and coronaviruses. These TCRs' antigens remain unknown. The method was immunoSEQ multiplex PCR; TCRdb's version includes in-frame clones alone and lacks a portion of them. The table shows around 35,000 clones, with about four fifths occurring only once. The sequencing input was naive CD4+ T cells from PBMCs, cultured in vitro. Noted subset: naive CD4+ T cells isolated by negative enrichment. The receptor set was obtained from an adult with COVID-19.

This chain uses TRBV28 with TRBJ1-2; 7 bases are a match to TRBD1. V lost 3 bases and J lost 3; bases outside the gene matches: 19. The length of the CDR3 is 19 residues. Germline lookup yields CDR1 MDHEN and CDR2 SYDVKM. In nucleotides, the CDR3 is TGTGCCAGCAGTTTCCTCCACTTGACCCACCGGGACAGACACTATGGCTACACCTTC. Its translation is CASSFLHLTHRDRHYGYTF.

J is TRBJ1-2 and V is TRBV3-1 (or the pseudogene TRBV3-2); maybe TRBD1 (5 bases). The V and J ends lost 1 base and 8 bases respectively, with 11 bases between them. The germline CDR1 and CDR2 sequences are LGHDT and YNNKEL (reference sequence). This CDR3 is built from 13 residues. CDR3 sequence reads: CASSQAGGIGYTF. In DNA form, the CDR3 reads TGTGCCAGCAGCCAAGCCGGGGGTATAGGCTACACCTTC.

V is TRBV10-1 and J is TRBJ2-7; no clear D gene. The CDR3 length is 13 residues. Between the trimmed V and J ends, which lost 5 bases and 3 bases, there was a span of 11 bases. CDR1 WNHNN and CDR2 SYGVQD come from the germline V gene (reference sequence). This CDR3 is CASSRDRNYEQYF. For the CDR3, the DNA is TGCGCCAGCAGTCGAGACCGAAACTACGAGCAGTACTTC.

The chain links TRBV5-1 to TRBJ2-7; D perhaps matches TRBD2 (6 bases). Germline V gene sequence: CDR1 SGHRS, CDR2 YFSETQ. This CDR3 comprises 16 residues. The germline V and J ends were trimmed by 2 bases and 2 bases, with 17 bases remaining between them. CDR3 sequence: CASSLTAGTSTYEQYF. CDR3 nucleotide sequence: TGCGCCAGCAGCTTAACGGCCGGGACTTCCACCTACGAGCAGTACTTC.

This chain's CDR3 is CASSLLPGRGRRAEAFF. In DNA, the CDR3 is TGTGCCAGCAGTTTGCTCCCCGGGAGGGGGCGGAGGGCTGAAGCTTTCTTT. The chain carries TRBV28 and TRBJ1-1; TRBD1 agrees at 7 bases. The CDR3 is 17 residues long. CDR1 MDHEN and CDR2 SYDVKM come from the germline V gene. J was trimmed by 6 bases and V by 3 bases; bases with no gene match: 16.

V and J are TRBV6-5 and TRBJ2-5; D might be TRBD2 (7 bases). The germline gives CDR1 MNHEY, CDR2 SVGAGI. CDR3 length: 15 amino acids. The V and J ends lost 2 bases and 5 bases respectively, with 15 bases between them. The DNA for the CDR3 is TGTGCCAGCAGTTACACCCTCGGGGGGCTGGAGACCCAGTACTTC. This translates into CASSYTLGGLETQYF.

Only one count was recorded for this clone. V is TRBV3-1 (or the pseudogene TRBV3-2) and J is TRBJ1-2; tentatively, D is TRBD1 (5 bases). The CDR3 consists of 16 residues. CDR1 and CDR2 from the germline V gene are LGHDT and YNNKEL (reference sequence). V shed 0 bases and J shed 7 bases, with 18 bases lying between them. DNA for the CDR3: TGTGCCAGCAGCCAAGACGGTTCCGGAGGGGAGGGTGGCTACACCTTC. This encodes CASSQDGSGGEGGYTF.

The table lists this clone with a few counts. This chain connects TRBV7-9 to TRBJ1-1; D is unresolved. The V end was cut by 5 bases, the J end by 3 bases, with 13 bases between. Germline-derived CDR1 and CDR2 are SEHNR and FQNEAQ (reference sequence). The CDR3 is 14 amino acids. CDR3 nucleotide sequence: TGTGCCAGCAGCCCAAGGACGGGCTACACTGAAGCTTTCTTT. Protein product: CASSPRTGYTEAFF.

The gene calls are TRBV7-2 and TRBJ1-1, with TRBD1 matching over 8 bases. The CDR3 is 13 residues long. V gave up 6 bases and J gave up 3 bases; unmatched junction bases: 3. Per the germline V gene, CDR1 is SGHTA and CDR2 is FQGNSA. CDR3 residues: CASRQTGDTEAFF. CDR3 bases: TGTGCCAGCAGACAGACAGGGGACACTGAAGCTTTCTTT. The full variable domain, rest sourced from reference TRBV7-2 and TRBJ1-1, is GAGVSQSPSNKVTEKGKDVELRCDPISGHTALYWYRQSLGQGLEFLIYFQGNSAPDKSGLPSDRFSAERTGGSVSTLTIQRTQQEDSAVYLCASRQTGDTEAFFGQGTRLTVV.

This clone was picked up one time. J is TRBJ1-5 and V is TRBV7-2; D is unresolved. The germline V and J ends were trimmed by 0 bases and 3 bases, with 12 bases remaining between them. CDR3 length: 16 amino acids. Germline CDR1 SGHTA, CDR2 FQGNSA. The CDR3 DNA reads TGTGCCAGCAGCTTAGCCGACGCGGTTTACAATCAGCCCCAGCATTTT. It yields the protein CASSLADAVYNQPQHF. Filled out from reference TRBV7-2 and TRBJ1-5, the complete variable domain reads GAGVSQSPSNKVTEKGKDVELRCDPISGHTALYWYRQSLGQGLEFLIYFQGNSAPDKSGLPSDRFSAERTGGSVSTLTIQRTQQEDSAVYLCASSLADAVYNQPQHFGDGTRLSIL.

Remarks on this clone: One junction end does not reproduce the germline sequence, and a read error may be involved. V gene TRBV28 combines with J gene TRBJ1-2, with D hard to call. Germline CDR1 MDHEN, CDR2 SYDVKM. The CDR3 sequence is 12 residues long. The CDR3 sequence: CASSLLRSPVSF. CDR3 bases: TGTGCCAGCAGTTTATTAAGGTCCCCGGTCTCCTTC.

This sequence joins TRBV18 and TRBJ2-3; D uncertain. The CDR3 is made up of 15 amino acids. V gave up 1 base and J gave up 3 bases, with 11 bases separating them. Per germline, CDR1 KGHSH and CDR2 LQKENI. The CDR3 nucleotides are TGTGCCAGCTCACCACAGGGTATGAGTACAGATACGCAGTATTTT. It is translated as CASSPQGMSTDTQYF.

The V and J genes are TRBV21-1 and TRBJ2-1; the table's D call, TRBD1, was not checked against the DNA. TRBV21-1 is tagged as a pseudogene. The CDR3 consists of 17 residues. CDR3 bases: TGTGCCAGCAGCAAATACCCCTGGCAGGGGGCCATGGATGAGCAGTTCTTC. Translating gives CASSKYPWQGAMDEQFF.

The gene calls are TRBV19 and TRBJ2-5; D possibly matches TRBD1 or TRBD2 (5 bases each). The CDR3 length is 16 residues. CDR1 LNHDA and CDR2 SQIVND come from the germline V gene (reference sequence). V dropped 3 bases and J dropped 0 bases, with 14 bases sitting between them. The CDR3 loop is CASSIVGDLYQETQYF. The CDR3 DNA reads as TGTGCCAGTAGTATTGTAGGGGACCTCTACCAAGAGACCCAGTACTTC.

The V and J genes are TRBV9 and TRBJ2-3; TRBD1 might be the D (6 bases). Germline V gene lookup returns CDR1 SGDLS and CDR2 YYNGEE. Trimming took off 2 bases at V and 0 bases at J, with 7 bases between the two ends. There are 14 residues in the CDR3. For the CDR3, the DNA is TGTGCCAGCAGCGTGGACAGTAGCACAGATACGCAGTATTTT. Its protein is CASSVDSSTDTQYF.

In its sample, this clone is medium-sized. The chain combines TRBV2 with TRBJ2-1; a possible D gene is TRBD2 (6 bases). This CDR3 contains 14 residues. V lost 4 bases and J lost 1, with 8 bases in between. The V gene's germline CDR1 is SNHLY and CDR2 FYNNEI. CDR3 in amino acids: CASSAGRSYNEQFF. The CDR3 DNA reads TGTGCCAGCAGTGCAGGGAGGTCCTACAATGAGCAGTTCTTC.

CDR3 residues: CASGETGELFF. The CDR3 nucleotides are TGTGCCAGCGGAGAAACCGGGGAGCTGTTTTTT. The V call is TRBV28, the J call TRBJ2-2, with D hard to call. The V gene's germline CDR1 is MDHEN and CDR2 SYDVKM. CDR3 length: 11 amino acids. V gave up 8 bases and J gave up 5 bases, with 6 bases separating them.

This chain joins TRBV28 and TRBJ1-2, with a possible D match to TRBD1 (5 bases). Trimming left V 5 bases short and J 4 bases short, with 8 bases between. This CDR3 is built from 12 residues. Germline lookup yields CDR1 MDHEN and CDR2 SYDVKM. The CDR3 nucleotides are TGTGCCAGCAGTGCCGGGGGCTATGGCTACACCTTC. Protein product: CASSAGGYGYTF.

The table lists this clone with a few counts. This chain uses TRBV7-9 with TRBJ1-2; D gene uncertain. This CDR3 is 15 amino acids long. CDR1 is SEHNR, CDR2 FQNEAQ, per germline (reference sequence). V was pared by 5 bases and J by 2 bases, with 15 bases between. The CDR3: CASSRVGTENYGYTF. The CDR3 nucleotides are TGTGCCAGCAGCCGGGTGGGCACAGAGAACTATGGCTACACCTTC. The entire variable domain, with the rest obtained from reference TRBV7-9 and TRBJ1-2, is as follows: DTGVSQNPRHKITKRGQNVTFRCDPISEHNRLYWYRQTLGQGPEFLTYFQNEAQLEKSRLLSDRFSAERPKGSFSTLEIQRTEQGDSAMYLCASSRVGTENYGYTFGSGTRLTVV.

The count of this clone is one. The V call is TRBV7-9, the J call TRBJ2-7; D may be TRBD2 (5 bases). This CDR3 contains 15 residues. Germline V gives CDR1 SEHNR, CDR2 FQNEAQ (reference sequence). With 4 bases removed from V and 1 base from J, the gap between germline ends came to 14 bases. The CDR3, as DNA: TGTGCCAGCAGCTCCCTCATAGGGAGTTCCTACGAGCAGTACTTC. It is translated as CASSSLIGSSYEQYF.

This chain connects TRBV19 to TRBJ1-1; TRBD1 might be the D (6 bases). The CDR3 totals 14 residues. The germline gives CDR1 LNHDA, CDR2 SQIVND (reference sequence). Trimming left V 1 base short and J 4 bases short, with 10 bases between. The CDR3 bases are TGTGCCAGTAGTATAGGCAGGGGACGCACTGAAGCTTTCTTT. Translated: CASSIGRGRTEAFF.

The J gene is TRBJ2-1, the V gene TRBV5-1, with D tentatively TRBD1 or TRBD2 (6 bases each). Germline V lookup: CDR1 SGHRS, CDR2 YFSETQ. The V end lost 4 bases, the J end lost 4 bases, and 12 bases lay between the germline ends. This CDR3 is built from 14 residues. CDR3 DNA: TGCGCCAGCAGCACAGGGCGGGATTACAATGAGCAGTTCTTC. This encodes CASSTGRDYNEQFF.

This chain links TRBV30 with TRBJ1-4; D is unresolved. V dropped 3 bases and J dropped 10 bases, with 9 bases sitting between them. This CDR3 is 11 amino acids long. The germline CDR1 and CDR2 sequences are GTSNPN and SVGIG (reference sequence). The CDR3 loop reads CAWRGSGKLFF. CDR3 DNA sequence: TGTGCCTGGAGGGGGTCGGGAAAACTGTTTTTT.

The chain couples TRBV7-2 to TRBJ2-1, with D tentatively TRBD2 (5 bases). Trimming removed 3 bases at V and 7 bases at J, with 10 bases between. In germline, CDR1 is SGHTA, CDR2 FQGNSA. The CDR3 loop spans 13 amino acids. CDR3 loop: CASSLREGNEQFF. The CDR3, as DNA: TGTGCCAGCAGCTTGAGGGAAGGAAATGAGCAGTTCTTC.

The chain recombines TRBV10-3 with TRBJ2-2; D is unresolved. The CDR3 sequence is 12 residues long. V lost 3 bases and J 6 bases, leaving 5 bases between the germline ends. From germline, CDR1 is ENHRY and CDR2 SYGVKD. This CDR3 reads CAISEPPGELFF. The CDR3 DNA reads TGTGCCATCAGTGAACCCCCCGGGGAGCTGTTTTTT.

V usage is TRBV27 and J usage is TRBJ2-1; 10 bases are a match to TRBD2. This CDR3 has 17 residues. Germline V gives CDR1 MNHEY, CDR2 SMNVEV (reference sequence). The V gene end was trimmed by 9 bases and the J gene end by 6 bases; junction bases not matched to a gene: 17. CDR3 amino acids: CASRRLAGNNRGNEQFF. The CDR3 nucleotides read TGTGCCAGTAGGAGACTAGCGGGCAATAACCGGGGCAATGAGCAGTTCTTC.

V is TRBV28 and J is TRBJ2-2, with no clear D. CDR1 and CDR2 from the germline V gene are MDHEN and SYDVKM. This CDR3 is built from 17 residues. Deletions cut 1 base from V and 0 bases from J, with 12 bases between. In nucleotides, the CDR3 is TGTGCCAGCAGTTTATCGTACAGAACTTCGAACACCGGGGAGCTGTTTTTT. Its translation is CASSLSYRTSNTGELFF. The complete variable domain, with remaining parts taken from reference TRBV28 and TRBJ2-2, reads DVKVTQSSRYLVKRTGEKVFLECVQDMDHENMFWYRQDPGLGLRLIYFSYDVKMKEKGDIPEGYSVSREKKERFSLILESASTNQTSMYLCASSLSYRTSNTGELFFGEGSRLTVL.

The chain joins TRBV10-3 to TRBJ2-3; 7 bases fit TRBD2. The CDR3 totals 15 residues. Germline CDR1 ENHRY, CDR2 SYGVKD. With 2 bases clipped from V and 4 bases from J, the junction kept 6 bases outside the gene matches. CDR3 sequence reads: CAISEPAGLADTQYF. CDR3 nucleotide sequence: TGTGCCATCAGTGAGCCAGCCGGACTAGCAGATACGCAGTATTTT.

V usage is TRBV10-3 and J usage is TRBJ1-3; TRBD1 aligns across 7 bases. CDR3 length: 18 residues. Germline lookup yields CDR1 ENHRY and CDR2 SYGVKD. V lost 4 bases, J lost 7 bases, and 19 bases stayed unmatched. CDR3 sequence reads: CAISVVFARTGAGNTIYF. Written as DNA, the CDR3 is TGTGCCATCAGTGTGGTTTTCGCGAGGACAGGAGCAGGGAACACCATATATTTT.

The chain uses TRBV27 and TRBJ2-5; TRBD1 might be the D (6 bases). The CDR3 covers 17 residues. Trimming shortened V by 5 bases and J by 2 bases, and 21 bases separated the two germline ends. In germline, CDR1 is MNHEY, CDR2 SMNVEV (reference sequence). The CDR3, as DNA: TGTGCCAGCAGTAATGCCGACAGGACCGGGACACAAGAGACCCAGTACTTC. This gives the protein CASSNADRTGTQETQYF.